This TCR beta chain came from a study of CD8 T cells in ankylosing spondylitis. Library preparation for TCR beta used quantitative 5'-RACE with molecular barcodes. A single record per CDR3 protein comes from TCRdb applying MiXCR to the 5' RACE reads. The profile covers around 480,000 distinct CDR3 sequences, with about 15% appearing a single time and around 0.92% taken by the ten largest. Study observations and caveats: Seemingly characteristic of ankylosing spondylitis blood was a TCR beta motif consisting of about 8 highly homologous variants. Past research had described some motif variants in reactive arthritis synovial fluid and blood.

Note on this clonotype: The antigen is unknown.

The CDR3 totals 13 residues. Germline CDR1 and CDR2: KGHSH and LQKENI. The V and J ends lost 2 bases and 8 bases respectively, with 12 bases between them. Sample: blood, either unsorted or a sorted T cell fraction (not recorded which). The chain combines TRBV18 with TRBJ1-1; a weak D match, TRBD1 (6 bases). The receptor was derived from a male donor with ankylosing spondylitis. The CDR3, as DNA: TGTGCCAGCTCACCAAGGGGGGGTCAGGAAGCTTTCTTT. Amino acids: CASSPRGGQEAFF.